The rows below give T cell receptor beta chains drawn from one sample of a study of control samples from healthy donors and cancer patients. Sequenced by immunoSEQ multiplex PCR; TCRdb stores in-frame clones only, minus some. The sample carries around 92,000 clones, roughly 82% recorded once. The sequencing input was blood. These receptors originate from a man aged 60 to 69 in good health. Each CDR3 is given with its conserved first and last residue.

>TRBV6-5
CARRSATDTQYF
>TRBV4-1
CASSQVWGGASNTGELFF
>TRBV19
CASRLGAGNTIYF
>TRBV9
CASSVGVGGKNIQYF
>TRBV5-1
CASSLGGRETQYF
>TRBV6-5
CASSIQYYNSPLHF
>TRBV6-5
CASSPPKSRGYTF
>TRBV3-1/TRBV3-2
CASSQDAAGPTNIQYF
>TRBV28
CASRFETNTEAFF
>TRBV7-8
CASSARLGGYTF
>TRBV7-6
CASSLDRGGETQYF
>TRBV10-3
CAISESSGFSNTGELFF
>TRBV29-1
CSVEDLNAEQFF
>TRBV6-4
CASSEGTSSGANVLTF
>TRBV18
CASSLGTGGTNTEAFF
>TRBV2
CASSEVRQLSGANVLTF
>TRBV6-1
CASSDMGQKNEKLFF
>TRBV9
CASTSSRGRRWGSSGANVLTF
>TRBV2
CASSRGYLSYNEQFF
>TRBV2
CASKGTLVEQYF
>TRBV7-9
CASSPGTHQPQHF
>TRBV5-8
CASSFGGINQPQHF
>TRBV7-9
CASAPSQSNEKLFF
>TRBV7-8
CASSYYDRGGETQYF
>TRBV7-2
CASSLVSGQNYEQYF
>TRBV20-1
CSASRQGFSSGANVLTF
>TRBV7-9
CASSSSGGPLLYSNQPQHF
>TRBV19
CASSTLSTETQYF
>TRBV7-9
CASSARQGPYEQYF
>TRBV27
CASSLSGHQPQHF
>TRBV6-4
CASSDSGSFEADTQYF
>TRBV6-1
CASSEYEDQPQHF
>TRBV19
CASSDRDTEAFF
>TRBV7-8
CASSFDSAKPLAKNIQYF
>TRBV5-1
CASSSGGGHSYEQYF
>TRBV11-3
CASSSTSGNTIYF
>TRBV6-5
CASRSGTDHTGELFF
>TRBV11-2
CASSLALHEQYF
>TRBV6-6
CASSYRDNQPQHF